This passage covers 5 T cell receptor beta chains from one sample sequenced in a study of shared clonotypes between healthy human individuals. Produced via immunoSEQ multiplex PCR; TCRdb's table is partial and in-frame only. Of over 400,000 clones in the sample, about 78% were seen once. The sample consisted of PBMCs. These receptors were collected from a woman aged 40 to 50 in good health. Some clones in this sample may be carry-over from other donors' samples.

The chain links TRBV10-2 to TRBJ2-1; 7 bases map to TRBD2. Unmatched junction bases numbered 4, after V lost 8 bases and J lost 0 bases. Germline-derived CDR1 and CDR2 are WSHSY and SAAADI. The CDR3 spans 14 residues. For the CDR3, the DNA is TGCGCCAGCTGGGCTAGCGGCTCCTACAATGAGCAGTTCTTC. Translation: CASWASGSYNEQFF.

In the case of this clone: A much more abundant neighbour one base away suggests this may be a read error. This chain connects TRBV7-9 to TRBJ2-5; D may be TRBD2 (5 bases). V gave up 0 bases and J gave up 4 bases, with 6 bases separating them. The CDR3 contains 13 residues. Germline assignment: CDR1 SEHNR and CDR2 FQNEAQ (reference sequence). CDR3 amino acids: CASSLAGRETQYF. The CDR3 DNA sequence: TGTGCCAGCAGCTTAGCAGGGAGAGAGACCCAGTACTTC.

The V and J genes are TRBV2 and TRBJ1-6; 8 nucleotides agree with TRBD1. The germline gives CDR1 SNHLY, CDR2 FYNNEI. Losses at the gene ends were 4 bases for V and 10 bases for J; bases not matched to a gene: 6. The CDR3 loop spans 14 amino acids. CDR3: CASSVGQGQSPLHF. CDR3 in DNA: TGTGCCAGCAGTGTAGGACAGGGACAGTCACCCCTCCACTTT.

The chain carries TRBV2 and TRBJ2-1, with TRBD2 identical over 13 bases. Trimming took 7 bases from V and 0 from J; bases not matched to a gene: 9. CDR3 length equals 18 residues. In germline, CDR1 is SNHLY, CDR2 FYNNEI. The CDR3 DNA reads TGTGCCAGCATTATAGGACTAGCGGGAGTGTTCTCCTACAATGAGCAGTTCTTC. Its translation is CASIIGLAGVFSYNEQFF. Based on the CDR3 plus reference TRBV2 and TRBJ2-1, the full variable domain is EPEVTQTPSHQVTQMGQEVILRCVPISNHLYFYWYRQILGQKVEFLVSFYNNEISEKSEIFDDQFSVERPDGSNFTLKIRSTKLEDSAMYFCASIIGLAGVFSYNEQFFGPGTRLTVL.

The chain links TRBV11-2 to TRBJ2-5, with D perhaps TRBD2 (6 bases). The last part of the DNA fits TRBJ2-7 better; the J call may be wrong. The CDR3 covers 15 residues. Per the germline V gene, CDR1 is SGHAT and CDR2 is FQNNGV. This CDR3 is CASSLVRDFSPEQYF. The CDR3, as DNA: TGTGCCAGCAGCTTAGTCCGGGACTTCTCCCCCGAGCAGTACTTC.